This TCR beta chain originates from a study of blood T cell repertoires in COVID-19. The junction had 6 bases not matched to a gene; V was cut back by 5 bases and J by 4 bases. The V gene's germline CDR1 is SGHRS and CDR2 YFSETQ. The length of the CDR3 is 14 residues. TCRdb keeps only in-frame clones here, not all; method: immunoSEQ multiplex PCR. The repertoire includes about 280,000 clones, almost 85% of them detected once, and 5% to 6.5% sits in the top ten. The chain carries TRBV5-1 and TRBJ2-3; 8 bases fit TRBD2. Sequencing was done on a sample of peripheral blood. This TCR was sampled from a man in his fifties or sixties with active or convalescent COVID-19. The CDR3 loop is CASSPGTSSDTQYF. The CDR3 nucleotides are TGCGCCAGCAGTCCCGGGACTAGTTCAGATACGCAGTATTTT.